This T cell receptor (beta chain) came from a study of cytomegalovirus exposure and HLA in healthy donors. About this clone: The antigen is undetermined.

Study outcomes and limitations: Near-uniform donor sequencing depth was presumed by presence/absence analyses. In an earlier analysis, about 87% or about 30%: the productive usage of most TCR beta V segments. When analyzed later, the rates of TCR association showed variation by HLA locus, with DRB1 the most and HLA-C the fewest.

A multiplex PCR was run with 60 Vbeta primers and 13 Jbeta primers. The repertoire was sequenced with immunoSEQ multiplex PCR; TCRdb's copy has only in-frame clones and lacks some. The data contain some 100,000 clones, about 68% of them singletons. The CDR3 is made up of 14 amino acids. Trimming pared 4 bases from V and 1 base from J, leaving 10 bases between. Per the germline V gene, CDR1 is SGHDN and CDR2 is FVKESK. The sequence was obtained from a male donor in good health and CMV-seropositive. Sequencing was done on a sample of PBMCs. This sequence joins TRBV14 and TRBJ2-5; maybe TRBD1 (6 bases). CDR3 nucleotides: TGTGCCAGCAGCCCGGGACACAGCCAAGAGACCCAGTACTTC. Amino acid sequence: CASSPGHSQETQYF. Supplemented by reference TRBV14 and TRBJ2-5, the full variable domain reads EAGVTQFPSHSVIEKGQTVTLRCDPISGHDNLYWYRRVMGKEIKFLLHFVKESKQDESGMPNNRFLAERTGGTYSTLKVQPAELEDSGVYFCASSPGHSQETQYFGPGTRLLVL.